These T cell receptor beta chains were read from a single sample in a study of metastatic and nonmetastatic thyroid tumors. TCRdb used MiXCR to call clones anew from the PCR reads. This sample has some 28,000 clones; about 25% occur once, and the top ten carry under 2.5%. Sequenced material: blood. These receptors all come from a female donor with papillary thyroid cancer or a benign thyroid nodule (not recorded which). Some clones in this sample may be carry-over from other donors' samples. CDR3s include the opening cysteine and the closing phenylalanine or tryptophan. Each record gives: V gene, clone size, J gene, D gene, CDR3 DNA, CDR3 protein. A D gene is named only where the DNA matches it firmly. Not all rows give a size; the values are once, few, many and, for expanded clones, a class.

TRBV24-1	medium-sized	TRBJ2-7	.	TGTGCCACCAGTGCCCAAGGGTACGAGCAGTACTTC	CATSAQGYEQYF
TRBV5-6	many	TRBJ1-2	.	TGTGCCAGCAGCCTTCTGACCGCCCTAAACTATGGCTACACCTTC	CASSLLTALNYGYTF
TRBV20-1	many	TRBJ2-4	TRBD1	TGCAGTGCTAGGAGCCCGGGACAGGGGTACATTCAGTACTTC	CSARSPGQGYIQYF
TRBV9	once	TRBJ1-2	.	TGTGCCAGCATTAGAGGGTTGGACTATGACTACACCTTC	CASIRGLDYDYTF
TRBV28	medium-sized	TRBJ2-7	.	TGTGCCAGCAGTCCCCCCGAGGACAGCTACGAGCAGTACTTC	CASSPPEDSYEQYF
TRBV3-1	many	TRBJ2-5	.	TGTGCCAGCTCAGCAAGGGGGGAGGGAGAGACCCAGTACTTC	CASSARGEGETQYF
TRBV10-3	many	TRBJ1-1	TRBD1	TGTGCCATCAGCGACGACAGGGGCACTGAAGCTTTCTTT	CAISDDRGTEAFF
TRBV11-2	.	TRBJ1-2	.	TGTGCCAGCAGCTTAGATACAGTGAATTGCTATGGCTACACCTTC	CASSLDTVNCYGYTF
TRBV11-2	many	TRBJ2-6	TRBD1	TGTGCCAGCAGCGCGGGGACAGGGGCTGGGGCCAACGTCCTGACTTTC	CASSAGTGAGANVLTF
TRBV11-3	.	TRBJ2-2	.	TGTGCCAGCAACCGAGGAGGGACCGGGGAGCTGTTTTTT	CASNRGGTGELFF
TRBV19	many	TRBJ2-5	.	TGTGCCAGTAGTAATTCTCGAGAGACCCAGTACTTC	CASSNSRETQYF
TRBV20-1	.	TRBJ2-3	.	TGCAGTGCTAGACCAACCCTTGACGTGACGTTGAGCACAGATACGCAGTATTTT	CSARPTLDVTLSTDTQYF
TRBV10-2	many	TRBJ1-2	TRBD1	TGCGCCAGCAGTGAGTTGGGGACAGTCTATGGCTACACCTTC	CASSELGTVYGYTF
TRBV19	many	TRBJ2-7	TRBD2	TGTGCCAGTAGTCCTCTTGGGACTAGCGGCTCCTACGAGCAGTACTTC	CASSPLGTSGSYEQYF
TRBV7-8	.	TRBJ2-3	TRBD2	TGTGCCAGCAGCCCTGGACTAGCGGGCAAGGATACGCAGTATTTT	CASSPGLAGKDTQYF
TRBV24-1	many	TRBJ1-2	TRBD1	TGTGCCACCAGTGACCCTAATCCGGGACAGGGGTCCTATGGCTACACCTTC	CATSDPNPGQGSYGYTF
TRBV19	many	TRBJ2-7	.	TGTGCCAGTAGTATACCGGGACACTCCTACGAGCAGTACTTC	CASSIPGHSYEQYF
TRBV6-2/TRBV6-3	few	TRBJ2-7	TRBD2	TGTGCCAGCAGTTCTGGGCCCGGGACTAGCGTTTACGAGCAGTACTTC	CASSSGPGTSVYEQYF
TRBV28	medium-sized	TRBJ2-7	.	TGTGCCAGCAGTTTAGGGAGGAACTACGAGCAGTACTTC	CASSLGRNYEQYF
TRBV6-2/TRBV6-3	.	TRBJ2-4	.	TGTGCCAGCAGGAGGCGAGTCTGGGCCAAAAAAATTCAGTACTTC	CASRRRVWAKKIQYF
TRBV6-2/TRBV6-3	many	TRBJ1-1	.	TGTGCCAGCAGTTACTCGCGCCAGGGGCCGAACACTGAAGCTTTCTTT	CASSYSRQGPNTEAFF
TRBV2	.	TRBJ2-1	TRBD2	TGTGCCAGCAGTGAAATCGGACTAGCGGGAGGTACGTACAATGAGCAGTTCTTC	CASSEIGLAGGTYNEQFF
TRBV6-1	many	TRBJ1-1	.	TGTGCCGGAGGGGTAAAATTTAGGGTAGGCACTGAAGCTTTCTTT	CAGGVKFRVGTEAFF
TRBV7-2	medium-sized	TRBJ2-7	TRBD2	TGTGCCAGCAGCCGGACTAGCGGGAACTCCTACGAGCAGTACTTC	CASSRTSGNSYEQYF
TRBV11-2	.	TRBJ2-1	.	TGTGCCGTCAGCTTCAGGGGCGCGGAACACAATGAGCAGTTCTTC	CAVSFRGAEHNEQFF
TRBV6-2/TRBV6-3	.	TRBJ2-5	TRBD2	TGTGCCAGCAGAGCCCCCCTGGGACTAGCGGGACCAATGATACAAGAGACCCAGTACTTC	CASRAPLGLAGPMIQETQYF
TRBV6-1	many	TRBJ2-1	.	TGTGCCAGCAGTTCCCCCCCCAAGGTCGATGAGCAGTTCTTC	CASSSPPKVDEQFF
TRBV6-2/TRBV6-3	.	TRBJ2-2	.	TGTGCCAGCAGTAGCCGGAGGGCCACCGGGGATCTGTTTTTT	CASSSRRATGDLFF
TRBV4-3	.	TRBJ2-6	.	TGCGCCAGCAGCCAAGAAGAAGGGGCTGGGGCCAACGTCCTGACTTTC	CASSQEEGAGANVLTF
TRBV30	medium-sized	TRBJ1-2	.	TGTGCCTGGAGTGGGGGGGGCTGGGGCTACACCTTC	CAWSGGGWGYTF
TRBV24-1	many	TRBJ1-1	TRBD1	TGTGCCACCAGTGCGCGGGGACAGGGAAACACTGAAGCTTTCTTT	CATSARGQGNTEAFF
TRBV28	many	TRBJ2-7	.	TGTGCCAGCAGTTTAAGGGATTACTACGAGCAGTACTTC	CASSLRDYYEQYF
TRBV5-1	many	TRBJ2-1	.	TGCGCCAGCAGCTTGGCGGGCTGGCAGGGGTACAATGAGCAGTTCTTC	CASSLAGWQGYNEQFF
TRBV12-3/TRBV12-4	few	TRBJ2-2	TRBD1	TGTGCCGGCAGCCGGGGACAGGGCGCGGTCACCGGGGAGCTGTTTTTT	CAGSRGQGAVTGELFF
TRBV30	.	TRBJ2-3	.	TGTGCCTGGCTAGGCCCCGGAGCTACGCAGTATTTT	CAWLGPGATQYF
TRBV4-3	.	TRBJ2-5	TRBD1	TGCGCCAGCAGCCAAGGTGGGACAGAAGAGACCCAGTACTTC	CASSQGGTEETQYF
TRBV13	many	TRBJ2-4	TRBD1	TGTGCCAGCAGCCAAGGACAGGGAAAGGCCAAAAACATTCAGTACTTC	CASSQGQGKAKNIQYF
TRBV6-4	many	TRBJ2-1	TRBD2	TGTGCCAACAGCGCGACTAGCGGGAGCGGCAATGAGCAGTTCTTC	CANSATSGSGNEQFF
TRBV6-1	medium-sized	TRBJ1-2	.	.	CASSSSDREVYGYTF
TRBV5-1	many	TRBJ1-6	.	TGCGCCAGCAGCGCCCGGCAGGGGAGATCGTCACCCCTCCACTTT	CASSARQGRSSPLHF
TRBV12-3/TRBV12-4	few	TRBJ1-1	TRBD1	TGTGCCATCATTCGACAGGGGGTGAACACTGAAGCTTTCTTT	CAIIRQGVNTEAFF
TRBV5-4	many	TRBJ2-1	.	TGTGCCAGCAGCTTGGACAACTACAATGAGCAGTTCTTC	CASSLDNYNEQFF
TRBV7-9	many	TRBJ2-3	TRBD1	TGTGCCAGCAGCTTAGTAACAGGGGGAGTGACAGATACGCAGTATTTT	CASSLVTGGVTDTQYF
TRBV14	.	TRBJ1-3	TRBD1	TGTGCCAGCAGCCAAGAGAACAGGGGCTGGTACACCATATATTTT	CASSQENRGWYTIYF
TRBV4-1	many	TRBJ1-5	.	TGCGCCAGCAGCCAAGGGATTGCGAGGCAGGTTTATCAGCCCCAGCATTTT	CASSQGIARQVYQPQHF
TRBV9	many	TRBJ2-1	TRBD1	TGTGCCAGCAGCGGAGACGGGACAGGGAACAATGAGCAGTTCTTC	CASSGDGTGNNEQFF
TRBV4-2	.	TRBJ2-1	TRBD2	TGTGCCAGCAGCCAAATCGGACTAGCGGGATGGGTGGATGAGCAGGTCTTC	CASSQIGLAGWVDEQVF
TRBV5-1	many	TRBJ1-4	TRBD1	TGCGCCAGCAGCTTGGGTTGGAACAGGGGATCTAATGAAAAACTGTTTTTT	CASSLGWNRGSNEKLFF
TRBV20-1	medium-sized	TRBJ2-7	TRBD1	TGCAGTGCTAGAGGCTCCGGGACAGGGGGCGCCCCACGGGAGCAGTACTTC	CSARGSGTGGAPREQYF
TRBV5-1	once	TRBJ1-4	.	TGCGCCATTAGCTTGGCGAACTGGCCAGAAAAACTGTTTTTT	CAISLANWPEKLFF
TRBV9	many	TRBJ1-1	.	TGTGCCAGCACCCCTGTGGACGGCAGGAACACTGAAGCTTTCTTT	CASTPVDGRNTEAFF
TRBV4-1	.	TRBJ1-2	TRBD1	TGCGCCAGCAGCCTACCAGTGAACCGGGACAGAGATAACTATGGCTACACCTTC	CASSLPVNRDRDNYGYTF
TRBV20-1	medium-sized	TRBJ1-2	.	TGCAGTGCTAGAGACAACCTACCCCGGCAGATCCTCAACTATGGCTACACCTTC	CSARDNLPRQILNYGYTF
TRBV6-2/TRBV6-3	.	TRBJ2-7	TRBD2	TGTGCCAGCAGTTACCGAGCGGGGGGGCGTTTCGAGCAGTACTTC	CASSYRAGGRFEQYF
TRBV5-8	many	TRBJ1-5	.	TGTGCCAGCAGCTTGGGGGGGCATAACAATCAGCCCCAGCATTTT	CASSLGGHNNQPQHF
TRBV20-1	many	TRBJ2-3	TRBD1	TGCAGTGCTAGACCCTCGACAGGGACCACAGATACGCAGTATTTT	CSARPSTGTTDTQYF
TRBV5-1	many	TRBJ2-2	.	TGCGCCAGCCGATGGAAACTAGGCGTCGCCGGGGAGCTGTTTTTT	CASRWKLGVAGELFF